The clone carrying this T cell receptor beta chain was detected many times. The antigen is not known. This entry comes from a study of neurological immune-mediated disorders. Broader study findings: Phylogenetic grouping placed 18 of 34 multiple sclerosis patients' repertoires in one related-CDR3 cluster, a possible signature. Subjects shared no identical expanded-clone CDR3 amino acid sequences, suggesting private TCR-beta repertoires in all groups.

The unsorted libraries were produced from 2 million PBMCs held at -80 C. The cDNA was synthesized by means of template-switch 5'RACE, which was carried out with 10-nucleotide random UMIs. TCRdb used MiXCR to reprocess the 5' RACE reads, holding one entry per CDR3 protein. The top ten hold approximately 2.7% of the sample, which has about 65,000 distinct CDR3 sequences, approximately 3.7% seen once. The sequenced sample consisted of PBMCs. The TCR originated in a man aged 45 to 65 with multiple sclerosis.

The CDR3 DNA sequence: TGCGCCAGCAGCCAAGTAATGGGTTGGGGGGGAGGAGACAACACTGAAGCTTTCTTT. Its protein product is CASSQVMGWGGGDNTEAFF. This rearrangement joins TRBV4-1 to TRBJ1-1, with D perhaps matching TRBD1 (5 bases). From germline, CDR1 is MGHRA and CDR2 YSYEKL. Between the trimmed V and J ends, which lost 1 base and 2 bases, there was a span of 23 bases. There are 19 residues in the CDR3.